The present entry profiles one T cell receptor beta chain with its context. Its target is unknown. Germline trimming cut 5 bases from V and 5 bases from J; bases unmatched to any gene: 7. Germline V CDR1 and CDR2: MNHNY, SVGAGI (reference sequence). The CDR3 has 15 amino acids. This record comes from a study of cytomegalovirus exposure and HLA in healthy donors. Regarding the study as a whole: Across donors, sequencing depth was assumed by presence/absence analyses to be roughly uniform.

Vbeta (60) and Jbeta (13) primers were used in the PCR. Using immunoSEQ multiplex PCR, the repertoire was profiled, and TCRdb retains in-frame clones only, with some absent. The sample contains 85,000 to 100,000 clones, around 64% of which appear only once. This TCR came from a man between 60 and 75 years old in good health and CMV-seronegative. The sample was PBMCs. The V and J genes are TRBV6-6 and TRBJ2-5; TRBD2 matches at 11 bases. This CDR3 reads CASSRTSGRSETQYF. The DNA for the CDR3 is TGTGCCAGCAGTCGGACTAGCGGGCGTTCCGAGACCCAGTACTTC.